The 25 T cell receptor beta chains in this list originate from one sample, sequenced in a study of shared clonotypes between healthy human individuals. Produced via immunoSEQ multiplex PCR; TCRdb's table is partial and in-frame only. The table has more than 1,200,000 clones, approximately 98.5% seen once; the top ten hold about 0.34%. Sequencing used naive CD4+ T cells sorted from blood. Indicated subset: CD45RA+ positively selected. Receptors originate from a man in his thirties or forties in good health.

The chain combines TRBV19 with TRBJ2-2; D call uncertain. Per germline, CDR1 LNHDA and CDR2 SQIVND (reference sequence). The CDR3 has 17 amino acids. V gave up 2 bases and J gave up 1 base, with 14 bases separating them. DNA of the CDR3: TGTGCCAGTAGTATAAATTTGAGTACGGGGAACACCGGGGAGCTGTTTTTT. Translation: CASSINLSTGNTGELFF.

This clone was detected only once. The genes are TRBV25-1 and TRBJ2-1, with TRBD1 as a possible D gene (5 bases). This CDR3 contains 15 residues. With 6 bases removed from V and 5 bases from J, the gap between germline ends came to 17 bases. Germline CDR1 reads MGHDK; CDR2 reads SYGVNS. CDR3 protein: CASSPTGRTDNEQFF. CDR3 coding DNA: TGTGCCAGCAGCCCCACAGGACGCACCGACAATGAGCAGTTCTTC.

This chain links TRBV10-1 with TRBJ1-1; D unresolved. CDR1 is WNHNN, CDR2 SYGVQD, per germline (reference sequence). This CDR3 is built from 14 residues. The germline V and J ends were trimmed by 2 bases and 6 bases, with 13 bases remaining between them. The CDR3 coding sequence is TGCGCCAGCAGTGAGACGAGGGTGTCTCCTGAAGCTTTCTTT. Translated: CASSETRVSPEAFF.

The chain carries TRBV14 and TRBJ2-1, with D unresolved. The CDR3 is 17 amino acids. CDR1 is SGHDN, CDR2 FVKESK, per germline. Trimming cost V 1 base and J 3 bases, with 16 bases left between them. In DNA form, the CDR3 reads TGTGCCAGCAGCCAAGGACCGACGATGAATCTCTACAATGAGCAGTTCTTC. Its translation is CASSQGPTMNLYNEQFF. Filled out from reference TRBV14 and TRBJ2-1, the complete variable domain reads EAGVTQFPSHSVIEKGQTVTLRCDPISGHDNLYWYRRVMGKEIKFLLHFVKESKQDESGMPNNRFLAERTGGTYSTLKVQPAELEDSGVYFCASSQGPTMNLYNEQFFGPGTRLTVL.

The rearrangement uses TRBV7-3 and TRBJ2-5; D is possibly TRBD1 (5 bases). The CDR3 runs to 15 residues. Per the germline V gene, CDR1 is SGHTA and CDR2 is FQGTGA. V was shortened by 2 bases and J by 4 bases, with 14 bases between the two germline ends. CDR3 region: CASSLGRGWRETQYF. CDR3 coding DNA: TGTGCCAGCAGCTTAGGAAGGGGTTGGAGAGAGACCCAGTACTTC.

The chain combines TRBV28 with TRBJ2-7, with 7 bases aligning to TRBD2. This CDR3 is 11 amino acids long. The ends lost 8 bases at V and 7 bases at J; junction bases unmatched: 5. CDR1 MDHEN and CDR2 SYDVKM come from the germline V gene. CDR3 residues: CASGRESEQYF. Written as DNA, the CDR3 is TGTGCCAGCGGGCGGGAGAGTGAGCAGTACTTC.

This sequence joins TRBV6-1 and TRBJ2-7; D uncertain. V shed 2 bases and J shed 1 base, with 9 bases lying between them. CDR3 length: 14 amino acids. CDR1 is MNHNS, CDR2 SASEGT, per germline. CDR3 region: CASSELLLSYEQYF. CDR3 DNA sequence: TGTGCCAGCAGTGAACTACTTCTTTCCTACGAGCAGTACTTC.

The rearrangement links TRBV4-1 to TRBJ1-5, with D perhaps TRBD1 (5 bases). The CDR3 totals 15 residues. Germline V gives CDR1 MGHRA, CDR2 YSYEKL. The germline V and J ends were trimmed by 0 bases and 7 bases, with 13 bases remaining between them. In nucleotides, the CDR3 is TGCGCCAGCAGCCAAGAGGCTCAGGGAGGCCAGCCCCAGCATTTT. Its protein product is CASSQEAQGGQPQHF.

This clone appeared once. The chain combines TRBV7-3 with TRBJ2-3; 10 nucleotides line up with TRBD2. V trimming: 0 bases; J trimming: 6 bases; junction bases outside the gene matches: 6. Germline V CDR1 and CDR2: SGHTA, FQGTGA. The CDR3 runs 16 residues. The CDR3 here is CASSLTLASGSDTQYF. Written as DNA, the CDR3 is TGTGCCAGCAGCTTAACGTTGGCTAGCGGGAGTGATACGCAGTATTTT.

The V call is TRBV7-8, the J call TRBJ2-5; 8 nucleotides agree with TRBD2. The V gene end was trimmed by 5 bases and the J gene end by 4 bases; junction bases not matched to a gene: 6. The CDR3 consists of 14 residues. Germline loops: CDR1 SGHVS, CDR2 FQNEAQ. CDR3 nucleotides: TGTGCCAGCAGCCATGGACTAGCCGGAGAGACCCAGTACTTC. Protein: CASSHGLAGETQYF.

This chain uses TRBV18 with TRBJ2-7, with D uncertain. The V and J ends lost 1 base and 3 bases respectively, with 10 bases between them. CDR3 length equals 14 residues. Germline V gene lookup returns CDR1 KGHSH and CDR2 LQKENI. As DNA, the CDR3 is TGTGCCAGCTCACCACGGCTATCTGGCTACGAGCAGTACTTC. Amino acids: CASSPRLSGYEQYF.

V is TRBV9 and J is TRBJ1-4, with a tentative D call TRBD1 (5 bases). Germline CDR1 SGDLS, CDR2 YYNGEE. Trimming shortened V by 0 bases and J by 3 bases, and 12 bases separated the two germline ends. The CDR3 spans 16 residues. The CDR3 region is CASSVASQGANEKLFF. The CDR3 nucleotides read TGTGCCAGCAGCGTAGCTTCCCAGGGAGCTAATGAAAAACTGTTTTTT.

The chain combines TRBV29-1 with TRBJ2-4; TRBD1 agrees at 8 bases. CDR3 length: 14 amino acids. V shed 6 bases and J 1 base; nucleotides not matched to a gene: 5. The V gene's germline CDR1 is SQVTM and CDR2 ANQGSEA. CDR3 DNA sequence: TGCAGCGTCACCTGGACAGGGGCCAAAAACATTCAGTACTTC. Translation gives CSVTWTGAKNIQYF.

The chain employs TRBV11-2 and TRBJ2-5; 13 positions match TRBD2. The V and J ends lost 5 bases and 7 bases, in that order; junction bases with no gene match: 7. Germline V CDR1 and CDR2: SGHAT, FQNNGV. The CDR3 runs 15 residues. As DNA, the CDR3 is TGTGCCAGCAGCGCCGGGACTAGCGGGAAGGGGACCCAGTACTTC. It specifies CASSAGTSGKGTQYF.

This clone has a single count. This sample also contains other DNA sequences that code for the same CDR3. The chain recombines TRBV6-6 with TRBJ1-5; D not resolved. The CDR3 contains 14 residues. V lost 0 bases to trimming and J lost 5 bases, with 8 bases between them. From germline, CDR1 is MNHNY and CDR2 SVGAGI (reference sequence). The DNA for the CDR3 is TGTGCCAGCAGTTACTCGTTCCGGGATCAGCCCCAGCATTTT. Its translation is CASSYSFRDQPQHF.

The V and J genes are TRBV28 and TRBJ1-1; D gene ambiguous. The CDR3 totals 13 residues. V was clipped by 8 bases and J by 2 bases, with 12 bases between them. Germline loops: CDR1 MDHEN, CDR2 SYDVKM. This chain's CDR3 is CASAEPVNTEAFF. The DNA of the CDR3 is TGTGCCAGCGCCGAGCCTGTCAACACTGAAGCTTTCTTT.

The chain employs TRBV5-1 and TRBJ2-2; D might be TRBD2 (5 bases). Germline values: CDR1 SGHRS, CDR2 YFSETQ. The V end lost 6 bases, the J end lost 6 bases, and 15 bases lay between the germline ends. The CDR3 runs to 14 residues. The CDR3 region is CASTEGPESGELFF. The DNA for the CDR3 is TGCGCCAGCACTGAGGGTCCGGAATCCGGGGAGCTGTTTTTT.

This rearrangement joins TRBV5-1 to TRBJ2-1; D gene unclear. Germline values: CDR1 SGHRS, CDR2 YFSETQ. CDR3 length: 15 amino acids. With 1 base removed from V and 4 bases from J, the gap between germline ends came to 12 bases. This chain's CDR3 is CASSLNGLGYNEQFF. CDR3 bases: TGCGCCAGCAGCTTGAACGGGCTCGGGTACAATGAGCAGTTCTTC.

The chain couples TRBV28 to TRBJ1-4; 9 bases line up with TRBD1. Germline V gene data show CDR1 as MDHEN and CDR2 as SYDVKM. V lost 5 bases and J lost 16; bases outside the gene matches: 8. CDR3 size: 12 residues. CDR3 coding DNA: TGTGCCAGCAGTCGCCTGACAGGGGGAAGGTTTTTT. Protein sequence: CASSRLTGGRFF.

The rearrangement links TRBV19 to TRBJ2-1, with D possibly being TRBD1 (6 bases). Germline V lookup: CDR1 LNHDA, CDR2 SQIVND (reference sequence). V was cut by 7 bases and J by 0 bases, with 19 bases left in between. The CDR3 is made up of 17 amino acids. The CDR3 loop reads CASKGQKPLSSYNEQFF. DNA of the CDR3: TGTGCCAGTAAAGGACAGAAACCTTTAAGCTCCTACAATGAGCAGTTCTTC.

The chain links TRBV29-1 to TRBJ2-3, with unresolved D. Germline values: CDR1 SQVTM, CDR2 ANQGSEA. V was clipped by 6 bases and J by 0 bases, with 10 bases between them. The CDR3 is 13 residues long. CDR3 in amino acids: CSVLGPSTDTQYF. The CDR3 bases are TGCAGCGTCTTAGGACCTAGCACAGATACGCAGTATTTT.

V is TRBV9 and J is TRBJ2-7, with a possible D match to TRBD2 (6 bases). The CDR3 covers 13 residues. Germline CDR1 and CDR2: SGDLS and YYNGEE. V lost 4 bases and J 5 bases, leaving 13 bases between the germline ends. The CDR3 region has the DNA TGTGCCAGCAGCCCATGGAGGGCCGACGAGCAGTACTTC. Protein product: CASSPWRADEQYF.

The V and J genes are TRBV2 and TRBJ1-1, with D unresolved. V lost 6 bases and J 2 bases, leaving 16 bases between the germline ends. In germline, CDR1 is SNHLY, CDR2 FYNNEI. The CDR3 runs to 15 residues. The CDR3 region is CASRTRTSLNTEAFF. As DNA, the CDR3 is TGTGCCAGCAGGACAAGGACTTCATTAAACACTGAAGCTTTCTTT. Using reference TRBV2 and TRBJ1-1 for the parts outside the CDR3, the full variable domain is EPEVTQTPSHQVTQMGQEVILRCVPISNHLYFYWYRQILGQKVEFLVSFYNNEISEKSEIFDDQFSVERPDGSNFTLKIRSTKLEDSAMYFCASRTRTSLNTEAFFGQGTRLTVV.

The CDR3 DNA is TGTGCCAGCAGCCTATCGATCCGGGACAGGGAATATGGCTACACCTTC. This encodes CASSLSIRDREYGYTF. This chain connects TRBV11-2 to TRBJ1-2, with TRBD1 identical over 9 bases. From germline, CDR1 is SGHAT and CDR2 FQNNGV. The CDR3 is 16 amino acids. Trimming took 5 bases from V and 5 from J; bases not matched to a gene: 12.

The chain recombines TRBV28 with TRBJ1-5; the D is unclear. The length of the CDR3 is 14 residues. Germline-derived CDR1 and CDR2 are MDHEN and SYDVKM. Between the trimmed V and J ends, which lost 2 bases and 9 bases, there was a span of 14 bases. CDR3 bases: TGTGCCAGCAGTTTAGGCCGTATTTTGCCGCCCCAGCATTTT. Its protein product is CASSLGRILPPQHF.